This TCR beta chain comes out of a study of regulatory T cells in long-lasting Graves disease. Whole-study context: Graves' cases, newly diagnosed, had used antithyroid drugs under 3 months. The study, taken as a whole, reports: TCR diversity was lower in persistent Graves' patients than in newly diagnosed ones.

Specified time point: newly diagnosed GD, antithyroid drugs for less than 3 months. With RNA extracted from PBMCs as input, the TCR library was made. Turning to this clonotype: Its matching antigen is unknown.

For TCR beta, libraries came from iRepertoire HTBI primers and Arm-PCR of CDR3 regions. Via MiXCR, TCRdb re-called the multiplex PCR reads, giving one row per CDR3 protein. Of hundreds of thousands of distinct CDR3 sequences listed, 15% to 20% are singletons. V lost 6 bases and J lost 2, with 14 bases in between. The germline V gene encodes CDR1 MNHNS and CDR2 SASEGT. The CDR3 is 16 amino acids. This sample was also put to use in a study of T cells in Graves' hyperthyroidism and ophthalmopathy. That work states: Among clonotypes expanded in thyroid above 0.001, most were also found in blood. Before onset, by a median of approximately 6.8 months, the model predicted ophthalmopathy.

The TCR sequence derives from a woman aged 40-65 years with Graves disease. V gene TRBV6-1 combines with J gene TRBJ1-6, with D perhaps matching TRBD1 (5 bases). Sequenced here: peripheral blood mononuclear cells (PBMCs), sampled at new diagnosis, from a patient treated with antithyroid drugs. The CDR3 here is CASSRTRQPYNSPLHF. CDR3 DNA sequence: TGTGCCAGCAGCAGGACTCGACAGCCCTATAATTCACCCCTCCACTTT.